One sample yielded the 20 T cell receptor beta chains listed below, sequenced in a study of cytomegalovirus exposure and HLA in healthy donors (TCRdb year 2017). Libraries were prepared through the immunoSEQ multiplex PCR assay. The multiplex PCR relied on a mix of 60 forward primers for TCR Vbeta segments and 13 reverse primers for TCR Jbeta segments. Imported from immuneACCESS, the table was reduced by TCRdb to in-frame sequences with V and J called. These copies leave out some clones; in studies compared against another copy, an unresolved V gene accounts for under half, and the cause of the remainder is not known. Recorded for this sample are about 220,000 clones; approximately 82% of them occurred a single time. The ten largest clones capture 0.55% to 0.75% of the sample. Material: PBMCs. These receptors came from a man aged 18 to 30 in good health and CMV-seronegative.

The V call is TRBV9, the J call TRBJ2-1; D is unresolved. Germline CDR1 is SGDLS and CDR2 is YYNGEE. With 4 bases removed from V and 8 bases from J, the gap between germline ends came to 16 bases. This CDR3 has 14 residues. CDR3 in DNA: TGTGCCAGCAGCACCCGACTCCCGCCCCATGAGCAGTTCTTC. This translates into CASSTRLPPHEQFF.

This clone was detected only a few times. This chain uses TRBV7-3 with TRBJ2-3; D may be TRBD1 (5 bases). V dropped 3 bases and J dropped 0 bases, with 13 bases sitting between them. This CDR3 comprises 16 residues. Germline loops: CDR1 SGHTA, CDR2 FQGTGA. CDR3 protein: CASSFDPTESTDTQYF. The CDR3 nucleotides are TGTGCCAGCAGCTTCGACCCGACAGAGAGCACAGATACGCAGTATTTT. Full variable domain (remainder filled in from reference TRBV7-3 and TRBJ2-3): GAGVSQTPSNKVTEKGKYVELRCDPISGHTALYWYRQSLGQGPEFLIYFQGTGAADDSGLPNDRFFAVRPEGSVSTLKIQRTERGDSAVYLCASSFDPTESTDTQYFGPGTRLTVL.

As concerns this clone: The junction departs from the called germline gene at one end, perhaps through a read error. The CDR3 reads CASRLLAGWSSNEQFF. CDR3 DNA sequence: TGCGCCAGCAGATTACTAGCGGGATGGTCCTCCAATGAGCAGTTCTTC. The rearrangement joins TRBV5-1 to TRBJ2-1; TRBD2 aligns across 10 bases. CDR1 SGHRS and CDR2 YFSETQ come from the germline V gene. This CDR3 is 16 amino acids long.

The rearrangement uses TRBV30 and TRBJ2-7; D unclear. Per the germline V gene, CDR1 is GTSNPN and CDR2 is SVGIG (reference sequence). The CDR3 loop spans 11 amino acids. Trimming removed 3 bases from V and 5 bases from J, with 8 bases in between. CDR3 nucleotide sequence: TGTGCCTGGAGAATAGAGGACGAGCAGTACTTC. It is translated as CAWRIEDEQYF.

This clone was found once. This sequence joins TRBV5-1 and TRBJ1-1, with a possible D match to TRBD1 (6 bases). The germline CDR1 and CDR2 sequences are SGHRS and YFSETQ. This CDR3 spans 13 amino acids. Trimming took off 7 bases at V and 1 base at J, with 11 bases between the two ends. The CDR3 is CASGPGQNTEAFF. CDR3 nucleotides: TGCGCCAGCGGTCCGGGACAGAACACTGAAGCTTTCTTT.

The chain joins TRBV19 to TRBJ2-1, with 13 bases matching TRBD2. Per germline, CDR1 LNHDA and CDR2 SQIVND (reference sequence). This CDR3 comprises 17 residues. The ends lost 6 bases at V and 4 bases at J; junction bases unmatched: 9. Here the CDR3 reads CASRGSAGLAGYNEQFF. The CDR3 DNA is TGTGCCAGTAGGGGGTCTGCGGGACTAGCGGGGTACAATGAGCAGTTCTTC.

This chain links TRBV27 with TRBJ2-7; D may be TRBD2 (6 bases). The CDR3 is 14 residues long. The germline V gene encodes CDR1 MNHEY and CDR2 SMNVEV (reference sequence). The V end lost 6 bases, the J end lost 2 bases, and 14 bases lay between the germline ends. For the CDR3, the DNA is TGTGCCAGCAGGGGGGGTCACCGTCCCTACGAGCAGTACTTC. Translated, it gives CASRGGHRPYEQYF.

The V gene is TRBV2, the J gene TRBJ2-2, with 7 bases fitting TRBD2. The CDR3 is made up of 16 amino acids. The V gene end was trimmed by 4 bases and the J gene end by 0 bases; junction bases not matched to a gene: 5. Germline-derived CDR1 and CDR2 are SNHLY and FYNNEI. The CDR3 protein is CASSVEAGANTGELFF. In nucleotides, the CDR3 is TGTGCCAGCAGTGTGGAGGCGGGAGCGAACACCGGGGAGCTGTTTTTT. Supplemented by reference TRBV2 and TRBJ2-2, the full variable domain reads EPEVTQTPSHQVTQMGQEVILRCVPISNHLYFYWYRQILGQKVEFLVSFYNNEISEKSEIFDDQFSVERPDGSNFTLKIRSTKLEDSAMYFCASSVEAGANTGELFFGEGSRLTVL.

This clone was observed a few times. V gene TRBV5-6 combines with J gene TRBJ1-2; no definite D call. Trimming took 4 bases from V and 1 from J, leaving 8 bases between them. The CDR3 runs to 13 residues. Germline lookup yields CDR1 SGHDT and CDR2 YYEEEE. CDR3 coding DNA: TGTGCCAGCAGCCTCGGGGTTAACTATGGCTACACCTTC. Translated, it gives CASSLGVNYGYTF.

The chain links TRBV12-5 to TRBJ1-5; D is ambiguous. The CDR3 has 14 amino acids. V gave up 7 bases and J gave up 2 bases, with 12 bases separating them. Looked up from germline, CDR1 is LGHNT and CDR2 is FRNRAP. CDR3 nucleotides: TGTGCTAGTGCCCCTGGGCAGGGCAATCAGCCCCAGCATTTT. Its protein product is CASAPGQGNQPQHF.

V is TRBV30 and J is TRBJ1-1; no clear D. With 1 base removed from V and 1 base from J, the gap between germline ends came to 7 bases. This CDR3 comprises 13 residues. Germline CDR1 is GTSNPN and CDR2 is SVGIG (reference sequence). The CDR3 DNA sequence: TGTGCCTGGAGTGGACACACGAACACTGAAGCTTTCTTT. Its translation is CAWSGHTNTEAFF. Supplemented by reference TRBV30 and TRBJ1-1, the full variable domain reads SQTIHQWPATLVQPVGSPLSLECTVEGTSNPNLYWYRQAAGRGLQLLFYSVGIGQISSEVPQNLSASRPQDRQFILSSKKLLLSDSGFYLCAWSGHTNTEAFFGQGTRLTVV.

This chain uses TRBV6-5 with TRBJ2-5, with D unclear. The closer fit of TRBJ2-7 to the DNA end suggests the J call may be wrong. CDR1 and CDR2 from the germline V gene are MNHEY and SVGAGI. The CDR3 is made up of 14 amino acids. This chain's CDR3 is CASSYSGRTYEQYF. CDR3 sequence (DNA): TGTGCCAGCAGTTACTCGGGCCGTACCTACGAGCAGTACTTC.

The chain links TRBV7-8 to TRBJ1-2; D remains unclear. V gave up 2 bases and J gave up 4 bases, with 8 bases separating them. Per the germline V gene, CDR1 is SGHVS and CDR2 is FQNEAQ. The CDR3 sequence is 13 residues long. CDR3 region: CASSLTRLYGYTF. CDR3 nucleotide sequence: TGTGCCAGCAGCTTAACTAGACTCTATGGCTACACCTTC.

There are a few counts of this clone. The rearrangement joins TRBV5-1 to TRBJ2-7; D may be TRBD2 (6 bases). V lost 2 bases and J lost 3, with 12 bases in between. Germline lookup yields CDR1 SGHRS and CDR2 YFSETQ. CDR3 length: 14 residues. The CDR3 nucleotides are TGCGCCAGCAGCTTAACGGGAGAGGTCTACGAGCAGTACTTC. Encoded protein: CASSLTGEVYEQYF.

CDR3 sequence: CASMRGLAGGYNEQFF. CDR3 nucleotide sequence: TGTGCCAGCATGAGGGGACTAGCGGGAGGTTACAATGAGCAGTTCTTC. This chain joins TRBV2 and TRBJ2-1, with 15 bases aligning to TRBD2. Germline V CDR1 and CDR2: SNHLY, FYNNEI. The ends lost 7 bases at V and 4 bases at J; junction bases unmatched: 5. The CDR3 is made up of 16 amino acids.

This clone occurred once. The chain couples TRBV5-4 to TRBJ2-1; possible D gene TRBD1, 6 bases. The germline V gene encodes CDR1 SGHNT and CDR2 YYREEE (reference sequence). V was trimmed by 3 bases and J by 6 bases, leaving 16 bases between them. The CDR3 extends over 15 amino acids. CDR3: CASSSGHGSTNEQFF. CDR3 DNA: TGTGCCAGCAGCTCGGGACATGGCTCTACCAATGAGCAGTTCTTC.

The chain links TRBV25-1 to TRBJ2-2; tentative D call: TRBD2 (5 bases). This CDR3 contains 13 residues. Germline V gene sequence: CDR1 MGHDK, CDR2 SYGVNS. Trimming took off 4 bases at V and 7 bases at J, with 10 bases between the two ends. The chain's CDR3 is CASSAAGGGELFF. The CDR3 DNA follows: TGTGCCAGCAGTGCTGCGGGTGGCGGGGAGCTGTTTTTT.

The DNA of the CDR3 is TGTGCCAGCAGTGAACAGGGGAGTCGAAACACTGAAGCTTTCTTT. It codes for CASSEQGSRNTEAFF. The rearrangement joins TRBV2 to TRBJ1-1; possibly TRBD1 for D (6 bases). The V gene's germline CDR1 is SNHLY and CDR2 FYNNEI. The CDR3 has 15 amino acids. V was clipped by 2 bases and J by 2 bases, with 12 bases between them.

The rearrangement joins TRBV27 to TRBJ2-7; D may be TRBD2 (6 bases). The germline V and J ends were trimmed by 0 bases and 1 base, with 10 bases remaining between them. The CDR3 is 15 residues long. CDR1 and CDR2 from the germline V gene are MNHEY and SMNVEV (reference sequence). CDR3 bases: TGTGCCAGCAGTTTATCGGCGGGACCGTCCTACGAGCAGTACTTC. Encoded protein: CASSLSAGPSYEQYF.

The V call is TRBV12-5, the J call TRBJ2-7; TRBD2 aligns across 9 bases. Trimming removed 4 bases from V and 5 bases from J; junction bases left unmatched: 6. CDR1 is LGHNT, CDR2 FRNRAP, per germline. The CDR3 runs to 14 residues. CDR3 bases: TGTGCTAGTGGTTGGAGCGGGAGGAACAACGAGCAGTACTTC. Translation gives CASGWSGRNNEQYF.